This T cell receptor (beta chain) was profiled in a study of cytomegalovirus exposure and HLA in healthy donors. Study findings and constraints: Compared with the roughly 670-donor mean, an Asian-associated ancestry cluster reportedly had fewer N-insertions, according to a later analysis.

As to this clone: Its antigen is unidentified.

The CDR3 loop spans 13 amino acids. Germline V gene sequence: CDR1 SQVTM, CDR2 ANQGSEA. Trimming removed 7 bases from V and 6 bases from J, with 16 bases in between. PCR primers comprised 60 Vbeta and 13 Jbeta primers. The table came from immunoSEQ multiplex PCR; TCRdb's copy has only in-frame clones and leaves some out. The table includes over 100,000 clones, approximately 82% detected once. Sequences were obtained from PBMCs. The rearrangement joins TRBV29-1 to TRBJ2-1; D is undetermined. This TCR came from a female donor in good health and CMV-seronegative. CDR3 sequence: CSAGSRLGNEQFF. The CDR3 nucleotides read TGCAGCGCCGGAAGTCGCCTAGGCAATGAGCAGTTCTTC.